These T cell receptor beta chains were read from a single sample in a study of Graves' ophthalmopathy and Graves' hyperthyroidism. Via MiXCR, TCRdb re-called the multiplex PCR reads, giving one row per CDR3 protein. The table has around 470,000 distinct CDR3 sequences, about 15% seen once. Input material: blood. These receptor sequences come from a woman aged 25 to 45 with Graves' ophthalmopathy. Both conserved end residues are part of each CDR3. The D gene is left open where the match is weak. A clone size is listed for some rows: how often the clone was seen (once, few, many), or a class if it is expanded.

j_call,clone_size,d_call,v_call,cdr3_aa,cdr3_nt
TRBJ1-1,many,NA,TRBV2,CASSEVGRGTEAFF,TGTGCCAGCAGTGAAGTGGGGCGAGGAACTGAAGCTTTCTTT
TRBJ2-6,many,NA,TRBV12-3/TRBV12-4,CASSLPGSGANVLTF,TGTGCCAGCAGTTTACCGGGCTCTGGGGCCAACGTCCTGACTTTC
TRBJ1-1,NA,NA,TRBV20-1,CSVLSGPGRVRTEAFF,TGCAGTGTCCTATCGGGCCCTGGTAGGGTACGAACTGAAGCTTTCTTT
TRBJ1-1,many,TRBD1,TRBV5-1,CASAKQGAQTEAFF,TGCGCCAGCGCAAAACAGGGGGCGCAAACTGAAGCTTTCTTT
TRBJ1-2,NA,NA,TRBV4-1,CASSQESSPGADTF,TGCGCCAGCAGCCAAGAATCCTCCCCCGGGGCCGACACCTTC
TRBJ1-6,many,NA,TRBV6-1,CASSEGSQHSPLHF,TGTGCCAGCAGTGAAGGCAGCCAGCATTCACCCCTCCACTTT
TRBJ1-5,many,NA,TRBV30,CAPPAGTNQPQHF,TGTGCCCCCCCCGCCGGGACAAATCAGCCCCAGCATTTT
TRBJ2-7,NA,NA,TRBV6-1,CASSGDLLRYEQYF,TGTGCCAGCAGTGGGGACTTACTCCGCTACGAGCAGTACTTC
TRBJ1-2,many,TRBD1,TRBV5-1,CASSKGQGARGYTF,TGCGCCAGCAGCAAGGGACAGGGGGCGCGTGGCTACACCTTC
TRBJ2-5,few,NA,TRBV18,CASSPRNQQEAQYF,TGTGCCAGCTCACCACGAAACCAACAAGAGGCCCAGTACTTC
TRBJ1-2,many,NA,TRBV19,CASKTLGKSGYTF,TGTGCCAGCAAAACACTCGGAAAAAGCGGCTACACCTTC
TRBJ1-5,many,NA,TRBV7-9,CASSLPGDNQPQHF,TGTGCCAGCAGCTTGCCAGGGGACAATCAGCCCCAGCATTTT
TRBJ2-5,many,NA,TRBV7-2,CASSLSLRGTQYF,TGTGCCAGCAGCTTATCCCTCCGGGGGACCCAGTACTTC
TRBJ1-1,few,TRBD1,TRBV18,CASSGTGSTEAFF,TGTGCCAGCTCCGGGACAGGGAGCACTGAAGCTTTCTTT
TRBJ2-3,NA,TRBD1,TRBV25-1,CASSGEDRASTDTQYF,TGTGCCAGCAGCGGCGAGGACAGGGCTAGCACAGATACGCAGTATTTT
TRBJ1-5,many,TRBD1,TRBV24-1,CATSDPGTGRNNQPQHF,TGTGCCACCAGTGACCCCGGGACAGGAAGGAACAATCAGCCCCAGCATTTT
TRBJ1-1,NA,NA,TRBV12-3/TRBV12-4,CASSLKGRKAFF,TGTGCCAGCAGTTTAAAAGGGAGGAAAGCTTTCTTT
TRBJ2-7,many,TRBD1,TRBV10-3,CAISAGTAPYEQYF,TGTGCCATCAGTGCCGGGACAGCCCCCTACGAGCAGTACTTC
TRBJ2-5,NA,TRBD2,TRBV28,CASSSVAGIQETQYF,TGTGCCAGCAGTTCGGTAGCGGGGATCCAAGAGACCCAGTACTTC
TRBJ1-1,many,TRBD1,TRBV12-3/TRBV12-4,CASSSSPGQKAFF,TGTGCCAGCAGTTCCTCCCCGGGACAGAAAGCTTTCTTT
TRBJ2-6,many,NA,TRBV2,CASEALSSGANVLTF,TGTGCCAGCGAAGCATTGAGCTCTGGGGCCAACGTCCTGACTTTC
TRBJ1-1,many,TRBD1,TRBV30,CAYRDSRVVSAFF,TGTGCCTATCGGGACAGTCGGGTGGTATCAGCTTTCTTT
TRBJ1-6,many,NA,TRBV12-3/TRBV12-4,CASSRRDPRSYNSPLHF,TGTGCCAGCAGTCGAAGGGACCCCAGGTCCTATAATTCACCCCTCCACTTT
TRBJ1-1,few,NA,TRBV29-1,CSVEGSGYTEAFF,TGCAGCGTTGAAGGTTCGGGATACACTGAAGCTTTCTTT
TRBJ2-2,many,TRBD2,TRBV6-2/TRBV6-3,CASTPGRDTGELFF,TGTGCCAGCACCCCCGGGAGGGACACCGGGGAGCTGTTTTTT
TRBJ1-1,NA,NA,TRBV30,CAWSRGGITEAFF,TGTGCCTGGAGCCGGGGGGGGATCACTGAAGCTTTCTTT
TRBJ1-2,many,NA,TRBV5-1,CASSLTGQDGYTF,TGCGCCAGCAGCTTGACGGGGCAGGACGGCTACACCTTC
TRBJ2-7,few,NA,TRBV4-1,CASSQDWIKQYF,TGCGCCAGCAGCCAGGACTGGATCAAGCAGTACTTC
TRBJ2-2,many,NA,TRBV27,CASSPVLIGLRVTGELFF,TGTGCCAGCAGTCCCGTCTTAATCGGGCTGAGGGTCACCGGGGAGCTGTTTTTT
TRBJ1-1,many,NA,TRBV28,CASRPGTNMNTEAFF,TGTGCCAGCAGACCCGGCACTAACATGAACACTGAAGCTTTCTTT
TRBJ2-7,few,NA,TRBV7-8,CASSFEVTYEQYF,TGTGCCAGCAGCTTCGAGGTCACCTACGAGCAGTACTTC
TRBJ1-5,few,NA,TRBV5-1,CASSPLTGFGGTHSNQPQHF,TGCGCCAGCAGCCCTCTCACTGGCTTCGGCGGGACACATAGCAATCAGCCCCAGCATTTT
TRBJ1-2,many,NA,TRBV6-1,CASSGGQLNYGYTF,TGTGCCAGCAGTGGTGGACAGCTTAACTATGGCTACACCTTC
TRBJ1-6,many,NA,TRBV7-9,CASSSLSGNNSPLHF,TGTGCCAGCAGCTCCCTCTCCGGTAATAATTCACCCCTCCACTTT
TRBJ1-2,many,TRBD1,TRBV6-1,CASSVDRGAEGYTF,TGTGCCAGCAGTGTGGACAGGGGGGCGGAGGGCTACACCTTC
TRBJ1-2,many,NA,TRBV25-1,CASSEKGRARYTF,TGTGCCAGCAGTGAAAAGGGCAGGGCACGCTACACCTTC
TRBJ1-1,many,TRBD1,TRBV5-1,CASGLTGQTGTEAFF,TGCGCCAGCGGTTTAACGGGACAGACGGGCACTGAAGCTTTCTTT
TRBJ1-5,many,NA,TRBV12-3/TRBV12-4,CASSLARGSQPQHF,TGTGCCAGCAGTTTAGCGCGGGGGAGTCAGCCCCAGCATTTT
TRBJ1-1,many,NA,TRBV9,CASSVVPDMNTEAFF,TGTGCCAGCAGCGTAGTCCCAGATATGAACACTGAAGCTTTCTTT
TRBJ2-2,few,NA,TRBV19,CASSIMAGWNTGELFF,TGTGCCAGTAGTATCATGGCGGGGTGGAACACCGGGGAGCTGTTTTTT
TRBJ1-1,many,NA,TRBV20-1,CSAPGAPRIHEAFF,TGCAGTGCTCCAGGGGCGCCCCGAATTCATGAAGCTTTCTTT
TRBJ1-2,many,TRBD1,TRBV2,CASRWTGGYYGYTF,TGTGCCAGCAGATGGACAGGGGGCTACTATGGCTACACCTTC
TRBJ1-1,many,NA,TRBV6-1,CASTSMVSGAFF,TGTGCCAGCACCTCAATGGTGTCCGGGGCTTTCTTT
TRBJ1-1,many,NA,TRBV27,CASTSTGIFTEAFF,TGTGCCAGCACCTCTACAGGGATCTTCACTGAAGCTTTCTTT
TRBJ2-7,many,NA,TRBV6-2/TRBV6-3,CASSSPSMGYEQYF,TGTGCCAGCAGTTCCCCGAGTATGGGGTACGAGCAGTACTTC
TRBJ1-1,NA,NA,TRBV3-1,CASSHDVRGGTEAFF,TGTGCCAGCAGCCATGACGTTCGGGGGGGGACTGAAGCTTTCTTT